A single T cell receptor beta chain is shown here with its context. Its antigen is not known. The sample originates from a study of vaccination effects on CD4 cells after COVID-19. Whole-study context: Researchers obtained post-vaccine samples at a median of 72 days past the second dose.

The table came from immunoSEQ multiplex PCR; TCRdb's copy has only in-frame clones and leaves some out. The sample contains tens of thousands of clones, about 75% of which appear only once. Under the ViraFEST assay, PBMC were stimulated with viral peptide pools so that antigen-specific CD4+ T cells expanded. Sequencing was performed afterwards. It was after approximately 10 days of culture that CD4+ T cells were isolated. Two doses of BNT162b2 or mRNA-1273 vaccine were administered to participants. Having tested negative for nucleocapsid antibodies, the vaccine recipients showed no prior SARS-CoV-2 infection. PBMC were cultured at roughly 2.2 million per well with about 10 IU/ml IL-2 and around 9.2 ug/ml peptides. Replacing half the medium with IL-2 medium was done on days 3 and 7. Germline loops: CDR1 DFQATT, CDR2 SNEGSKA (reference sequence). This CDR3 has 12 residues. The V and J ends lost 3 bases and 5 bases respectively, with 10 bases between them.

This receptor was obtained from a human donor who received a COVID-19 vaccine. Some clones in this sample may be carry-over from other donors' samples. The material was CD4+ T cells from PBMCs cultured with SARS-CoV-2 spike peptides, obtained after COVID-19 vaccination. This chain links TRBV20-1 with TRBJ2-5, with a weak D call TRBD2 (5 bases). Written as DNA, the CDR3 is TGCAGTGCTAGTCTGGGCGGGGAGACCCAGTACTTC. Its translation: CSASLGGETQYF.